The next 31 T cell receptor beta chains were all read from a single sample in a study of blood T cell repertoires in COVID-19. Using immunoSEQ multiplex PCR, the repertoire was profiled, and TCRdb retains in-frame clones only, with some absent. The data hold about 380,000 clones, with 90% observed a single time. Source material: peripheral blood. Every receptor here comes from a man aged 18-30 years with active or convalescent COVID-19.

This clone was seen more than once but under ten times. The chain is built from TRBV9 and TRBJ2-3, with TRBD2 as a possible D gene (6 bases). In germline, CDR1 is SGDLS, CDR2 YYNGEE. CDR3 length equals 15 residues. Trimming shortened V by 2 bases and J by 6 bases, and 16 bases separated the two germline ends. CDR3 coding DNA: TGTGCCAGCAGCGTTTATGGCGGGAACGCGGATACGCAGTATTTT. Translated, it gives CASSVYGGNADTQYF.

The chain is built from TRBV2 and TRBJ1-5; D uncertain. Germline V lookup: CDR1 SNHLY, CDR2 FYNNEI. CDR3 length: 13 residues. Trimming stripped 8 bases from V and 4 bases from J, with 12 bases between. The CDR3: CASQPRGNQPQHF. The CDR3 DNA reads as TGTGCCAGCCAGCCCAGAGGGAATCAGCCCCAGCATTTT. The whole variable domain, filled in from reference TRBV2 and TRBJ1-5, reads EPEVTQTPSHQVTQMGQEVILRCVPISNHLYFYWYRQILGQKVEFLVSFYNNEISEKSEIFDDQFSVERPDGSNFTLKIRSTKLEDSAMYFCASQPRGNQPQHFGDGTRLSIL.

This chain joins TRBV5-6 and TRBJ1-1; tentatively, D is TRBD1 (5 bases). The germline V and J ends were trimmed by 1 base and 1 base, with 14 bases remaining between them. This CDR3 is 16 amino acids long. Germline-derived CDR1 and CDR2 are SGHDT and YYEEEE. The CDR3 nucleotides are TGTGCCAGCAGCTTGTTACCGACAGTTACGAACACTGAAGCTTTCTTT. This codes for CASSLLPTVTNTEAFF.

The chain combines TRBV18 with TRBJ1-2; 8 bases are shared with TRBD1. The CDR3 extends over 13 amino acids. The ends lost 4 bases at V and 7 bases at J; junction bases unmatched: 5. The germline V gene encodes CDR1 KGHSH and CDR2 LQKENI. The CDR3 DNA sequence: TGTGCCAGCTCACTCGGACAGGGTGCTGGCTACACCTTC. It yields the protein CASSLGQGAGYTF.

V usage is TRBV6-5 and J usage is TRBJ1-5; the D is unclear. The CDR3 is 15 amino acids. The germline CDR1 and CDR2 sequences are MNHEY and SVGAGI. Trimming removed 7 bases from V and 3 bases from J, with 16 bases in between. The CDR3: CASTPTGSINQPQHF. The CDR3 nucleotides are TGTGCCAGCACTCCCACGGGGAGTATCAATCAGCCCCAGCATTTT.

The V call is TRBV30, the J call TRBJ2-7; the match to TRBD1 covers 8 bases. Germline V gives CDR1 GTSNPN, CDR2 SVGIG (reference sequence). CDR3 length equals 14 residues. The J segment lost 3 bases and the V segment lost 2 bases, leaving 6 bases of the junction unmatched. CDR3 sequence: CAWSWQGAFYEQYF. Here the CDR3 DNA reads TGTGCCTGGAGTTGGCAGGGGGCTTTCTACGAGCAGTACTTC.

This chain joins TRBV28 and TRBJ2-7, with 9 bases aligning to TRBD1. CDR1 MDHEN and CDR2 SYDVKM come from the germline V gene. V lost 4 bases, J lost 2 bases, and 15 bases stayed unmatched. The CDR3 has 18 amino acids. The CDR3 here is CASSSGTGIRSDPYEQYF. CDR3 coding DNA: TGTGCCAGCAGTTCCGGGACAGGGATTCGGTCGGACCCCTACGAGCAGTACTTC.

The CDR3 DNA follows: TGTGCCAGCAGCCAAGATCAACAGGGAAAAACCTACAATGAGCAGTTCTTC. This encodes CASSQDQQGKTYNEQFF. The chain has TRBV4-2 and TRBJ2-1; D is possibly TRBD1 (6 bases). CDR3 length: 17 residues. Germline CDR1 reads LGHNA; CDR2 reads YNFKEQ. Trimming took 0 bases from V and 2 from J, leaving 14 bases between them.

The V and J genes are TRBV4-1 and TRBJ2-1; a weak D match, TRBD2 (6 bases). The CDR3 covers 16 residues. Germline CDR1 is MGHRA and CDR2 is YSYEKL. With 1 base removed from V and 7 bases from J, the gap between germline ends came to 17 bases. CDR3 sequence: CASSQAVRAAGNEQFF. Written as DNA, the CDR3 is TGCGCCAGCAGCCAAGCGGTCAGGGCCGCGGGGAATGAGCAGTTCTTC.

The rearrangement links TRBV4-3 to TRBJ1-3, with D possibly matching TRBD1 (6 bases). V was trimmed by 2 bases and J by 4 bases, leaving 9 bases between them. CDR1 and CDR2 (germline): LGHNA, YSLEER. The length of the CDR3 is 14 residues. CDR3 amino acids: CASSQLGQGNTIYF. The DNA for the CDR3 is TGCGCCAGCAGCCAACTAGGACAGGGAAACACCATATATTTT.

The rearrangement links TRBV18 to TRBJ1-5, with 8 bases aligning to TRBD1. Germline values: CDR1 KGHSH, CDR2 LQKENI. The CDR3 loop spans 14 amino acids. J was trimmed by 2 bases and V by 5 bases; bases with no gene match: 2. CDR3 DNA sequence: TGTGCCAGCTCATCGGACAGGGGCAATCAGCCCCAGCATTTT. Translating gives CASSSDRGNQPQHF.

This chain joins TRBV2 and TRBJ1-5, with TRBD1 matching 9 bases. J gave up 3 bases and V 0 bases, and 3 bases lay outside the gene matches. Germline CDR1 is SNHLY and CDR2 is FYNNEI. This CDR3 comprises 16 residues. The CDR3 DNA follows: TGTGCCAGCAGTGAAGCGGGACAGGGATACAATCAGCCCCAGCATTTT. Its protein product is CASSEAGQGYNQPQHF.

CDR3 nucleotides: TGTGCCAGCAGTCCCTACGGGGGACAGGGCCCGCTTGGCTACACCTTC. Amino acid sequence: CASSPYGGQGPLGYTF. The rearrangement joins TRBV28 to TRBJ1-2; 9 nucleotides agree with TRBD1. The CDR3 is 16 residues long. Per germline, CDR1 MDHEN and CDR2 SYDVKM. V trimming: 5 bases; J trimming: 7 bases; junction bases outside the gene matches: 14.

The chain employs TRBV6-2 or TRBV6-3 and TRBJ2-1; TRBD2 agrees at 11 bases. The CDR3 contains 15 residues. The germline V gene encodes CDR1 MNHEY and CDR2 SVGEGT. V dropped 5 bases and J dropped 10; count of bases not matched to a gene: 10. CDR3 nucleotide sequence: TGTGCCAGCAGTACCCAGACTAGCGGGAATGGAGAGCAGTTCTTC. Amino acid sequence: CASSTQTSGNGEQFF.

The chain links TRBV14 to TRBJ2-5, with 7 bases fitting TRBD2. Trimming took 0 bases from V and 6 from J; bases not matched to a gene: 10. The CDR3 contains 16 residues. The germline gives CDR1 SGHDN, CDR2 FVKESK. The DNA of the CDR3 is TGTGCCAGCAGCCAAGAGGCGGGACTATCATTGCAGACCCAGTACTTC. As protein: CASSQEAGLSLQTQYF.

CDR3 protein: CASSKDRGLEDEQYF. The CDR3 DNA sequence: TGTGCCAGCAGCAAAGACAGGGGGCTTGAAGACGAGCAGTACTTC. V is TRBV7-9 and J is TRBJ2-7; 10 bases align to TRBD1. The germline gives CDR1 SEHNR, CDR2 FQNEAQ (reference sequence). The CDR3 loop spans 15 amino acids. V lost 5 bases, J lost 5 bases, and 9 bases stayed unmatched. Full variable domain (missing parts from reference TRBV7-9 and TRBJ2-7): DTGVSQNPRHKITKRGQNVTFRCDPISEHNRLYWYRQTLGQGPEFLTYFQNEAQLEKSRLLSDRFSAERPKGSFSTLEIQRTEQGDSAMYLCASSKDRGLEDEQYFGPGTRLTVT.

The chain has TRBV5-1 and TRBJ2-5; 9 bases are a match to TRBD2. Germline V gene lookup returns CDR1 SGHRS and CDR2 YFSETQ. With 1 base clipped from V and 3 bases from J, the junction kept 4 bases outside the gene matches. CDR3 length equals 15 residues. The CDR3 protein is CASSLLSSGKETQYF. CDR3 nucleotide sequence: TGCGCCAGCAGCTTGTTGTCTAGCGGGAAAGAGACCCAGTACTTC.

The CDR3 here is CASSPYWTGRNNEQFF. DNA of the CDR3: TGTGCCAGCAGTCCCTATTGGACAGGCCGAAACAATGAGCAGTTCTTC. The chain carries TRBV7-9 and TRBJ2-1, with 7 positions matching TRBD1. Losses at the gene ends were 6 bases for V and 5 bases for J; bases not matched to a gene: 13. CDR3 length: 16 residues. CDR1 is SEHNR, CDR2 FQNEAQ, per germline (reference sequence).

The rearrangement links TRBV19 to TRBJ1-1, with unresolved D. CDR3 length equals 15 residues. The V gene's germline CDR1 is LNHDA and CDR2 SQIVND (reference sequence). V was trimmed by 5 bases and J by 7 bases, leaving 20 bases between them. CDR3: CASSASQNLRSEAFF. DNA for the CDR3: TGTGCCAGTAGTGCCTCGCAGAATTTAAGAAGTGAAGCTTTCTTT.

This rearrangement joins TRBV6-5 to TRBJ2-2; 8 positions match TRBD1. V was pared by 7 bases and J by 7 bases, with 11 bases of the junction left unmatched. The V gene's germline CDR1 is MNHEY and CDR2 SVGAGI. The CDR3 extends over 15 amino acids. The CDR3 loop is CASTRRTGSGGELFF. CDR3 in DNA: TGTGCCAGCACCCGGAGGACAGGGTCGGGCGGGGAGCTGTTTTTT.

The V and J genes are TRBV7-8 and TRBJ2-7; tentatively, D is TRBD1 (5 bases). Germline V gives CDR1 SGHVS, CDR2 FQNEAQ. CDR3 size: 12 residues. V was cut by 5 bases and J by 3 bases, with 8 bases left in between. The CDR3 here is CASSKDIYEQYF. DNA for the CDR3: TGTGCCAGCAGCAAGGACATCTACGAGCAGTACTTC.

V is TRBV19 and J is TRBJ2-4; D perhaps matches TRBD2 (6 bases). Deletions cut 2 bases from V and 0 bases from J, with 8 bases between. Germline CDR1 reads LNHDA; CDR2 reads SQIVND (reference sequence). The CDR3 covers 15 residues. The CDR3 region has the DNA TGTGCCAGTAGTATAAGTAGCGGAGCCAAAAACATTCAGTACTTC. Amino acid sequence: CASSISSGAKNIQYF.

The chain uses TRBV2 and TRBJ2-1; D is uncertain. CDR1 is SNHLY and CDR2 is FYNNEI in the germline V gene. There are 14 residues in the CDR3. Trimming removed 3 bases at V and 6 bases at J, with 12 bases between. CDR3 region: CASSEMAGTNEQFF. The DNA of the CDR3 is TGTGCCAGCAGTGAGATGGCTGGCACCAATGAGCAGTTCTTC.

In regard to this clone: This same CDR3 is encoded by further DNA sequences in the sample. The chain couples TRBV18 to TRBJ2-1, with 7 bases lining up with TRBD2. The germline CDR1 and CDR2 sequences are KGHSH and LQKENI. The CDR3 loop spans 15 amino acids. V was pared by 0 bases and J by 5 bases, with 4 bases of the junction left unmatched. The CDR3, as DNA: TGTGCCAGCTCACCACCAGGGACTACCAACAATGAGCAGTTCTTC. Its protein is CASSPPGTTNNEQFF.

This clone was detected only once. V is TRBV4-3 and J is TRBJ2-5, with D maybe TRBD2 (6 bases). Germline V CDR1 and CDR2: LGHNA, YSLEER. This CDR3 region has 15 residues. V lost 0 bases, J lost 4 bases, and 12 bases lay in between. The CDR3 sequence: CASSQDYLGGETQYF. CDR3 coding DNA: TGCGCCAGCAGCCAAGATTACCTGGGGGGAGAGACCCAGTACTTC.

The chain has TRBV28 and TRBJ2-1, with a weak D call TRBD2 (6 bases). The CDR3 contains 15 residues. Trimming shortened V by 4 bases and J by 0 bases, and 10 bases separated the two germline ends. The germline gives CDR1 MDHEN, CDR2 SYDVKM. In DNA, the CDR3 is TGTGCCAGCAGTTATAGCGGTTACTCCTACAATGAGCAGTTCTTC. This translates into CASSYSGYSYNEQFF.

The chain links TRBV19 to TRBJ2-7; TRBD2 aligns across 8 bases. The CDR3 runs to 13 residues. The V gene's germline CDR1 is LNHDA and CDR2 SQIVND (reference sequence). Losses at the gene ends were 5 bases for V and 2 bases for J; bases not matched to a gene: 2. The CDR3 bases are TGTGCCAGTAGTGCGGGAGGACCCTACGAGCAGTACTTC. It translates to CASSAGGPYEQYF.

This sequence joins TRBV6-2 or TRBV6-3 and TRBJ2-1, with a weak D call TRBD2 (6 bases). This CDR3 is built from 14 residues. V was pared by 0 bases and J by 6 bases, with 9 bases between. Germline CDR1 reads MNHEY; CDR2 reads SVGEGT. The CDR3 nucleotides are TGTGCCAGCAGTTACTCCCGACTAGTCAATGAGCAGTTCTTC. This codes for CASSYSRLVNEQFF.

This clone was picked up one time. This rearrangement joins TRBV11-2 to TRBJ2-1; D is undetermined. The CDR3 runs to 14 residues. V was cut by 5 bases and J by 6 bases, with 14 bases left in between. Germline V gene data show CDR1 as SGHAT and CDR2 as FQNNGV. The CDR3 bases are TGTGCCAGCAGCCCAGAGGCTAGTTTCAATGAGCAGTTCTTC. Translating it yields CASSPEASFNEQFF.

The chain is built from TRBV5-4 and TRBJ1-4; tentative D call: TRBD1 (6 bases). The CDR3 is 12 residues long. Germline V gene sequence: CDR1 SGHNT, CDR2 YYREEE (reference sequence). Trimming stripped 4 bases from V and 7 bases from J, with 8 bases between. The CDR3 spells CASSKGGEKLFF. CDR3 DNA: TGTGCCAGCAGCAAAGGGGGTGAAAAACTGTTTTTT.

The chain recombines TRBV6-1 with TRBJ2-7, with D tentatively TRBD2 (6 bases). There are 14 residues in the CDR3. The germline V and J ends were trimmed by 2 bases and 4 bases, with 12 bases remaining between them. The germline gives CDR1 MNHNS, CDR2 SASEGT. CDR3 sequence: CASSETGVSYEQYF. The CDR3 bases are TGTGCCAGCAGTGAAACGGGAGTTTCTTACGAGCAGTACTTC.